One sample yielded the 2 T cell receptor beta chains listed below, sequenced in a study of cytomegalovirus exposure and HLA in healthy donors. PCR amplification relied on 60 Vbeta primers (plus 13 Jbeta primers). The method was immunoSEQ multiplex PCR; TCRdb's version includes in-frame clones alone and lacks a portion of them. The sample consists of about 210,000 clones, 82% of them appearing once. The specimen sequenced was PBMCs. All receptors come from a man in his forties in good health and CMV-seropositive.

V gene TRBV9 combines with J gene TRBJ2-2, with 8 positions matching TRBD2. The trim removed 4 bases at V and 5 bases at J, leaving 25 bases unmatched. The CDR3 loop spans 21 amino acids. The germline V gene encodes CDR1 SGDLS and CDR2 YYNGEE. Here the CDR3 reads CASSPSRGGTGTTMGTGELFF. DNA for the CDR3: TGTGCCAGCAGCCCTAGCCGCGGGGGGACCGGGACTACCATGGGGACCGGGGAGCTGTTTTTT.

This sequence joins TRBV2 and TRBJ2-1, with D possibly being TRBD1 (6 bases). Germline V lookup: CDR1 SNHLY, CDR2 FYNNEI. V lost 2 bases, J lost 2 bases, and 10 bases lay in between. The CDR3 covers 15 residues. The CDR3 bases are TGTGCCAGCAGTGAAACCGGGGACACCTACAATGAGCAGTTCTTC. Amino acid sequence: CASSETGDTYNEQFF.